This T cell receptor beta chain was recovered during a study of Tregs in tolerant kidney transplant recipients. Broader study findings: Some patients' samples used different primers over time, so nucleotide sequences weren't comparable. Validation in larger populations is needed because few patients were studied.

The assay was immunoSEQ multiplex PCR, and TCRdb's table has in-frame clones only and misses some. Recorded for this sample: approximately 30,000 clones. With regard to this clone: The antigen is undetermined. The read terminates 3 residues before the CDR3 end, so the remaining end is supplied by the germline J gene.

Recipients received nonmyeloablative bone marrow transplants from related graft donors, with transient mixed chimerism. Unstimulated Tregs (CD4+CD25+CD127-) and CD4+CD25- non-Tregs were sorted from PBMCs. Germline CDR1 and CDR2: DFQATT and SNEGSKA (reference sequence). The CDR3 totals 13 residues. The ends were cut back, 6 bases at V and 0 bases at J, with 11 bases in the middle. The sequencing used CD4+ T cells from blood (PBMCs), collected 24 months after the transplant. The receptor was isolated from a human patient who received a combined kidney and bone marrow transplant. The graft donor may be the source of some T cells. This sequence joins TRBV20-1 and TRBJ1-2; D is ambiguous. CDR3 DNA, as far as it was read: TGCAGTGCAAGGGCCGATCCTAACTATGGC. Residues: CSARADPNYG. The full-length CDR3 reads as CSARADPNYGYTF.